This T cell receptor beta chain is drawn from a study of cytomegalovirus exposure and HLA in healthy donors. Findings of the study overall: The later analysis indicated that the majority of CMV-associated TCR beta chains appeared HLA-restricted.

The PCR ran on 60 Vbeta and 13 Jbeta primers. Data came from immunoSEQ multiplex PCR; TCRdb stores just in-frame clones and leaves some out. The repertoire holds over 150,000 clones, with more than 60% as singletons. To note about this clone: Its specificity is unknown.

V was pared by 2 bases and J by 0 bases, with 8 bases between. CDR1 and CDR2 from the germline V gene are MNHNY and SVGAGI (reference sequence). The CDR3 contains 15 residues. Source material: PBMCs. This clonotype originated in a male donor in good health and CMV-seronegative. J is TRBJ1-5 and V is TRBV6-6, with D possibly matching TRBD1 (6 bases). The CDR3 DNA reads as TGTGCCAGCAGTTACCCACAGGGTAGCAATCAGCCCCAGCATTTT. Protein sequence: CASSYPQGSNQPQHF.